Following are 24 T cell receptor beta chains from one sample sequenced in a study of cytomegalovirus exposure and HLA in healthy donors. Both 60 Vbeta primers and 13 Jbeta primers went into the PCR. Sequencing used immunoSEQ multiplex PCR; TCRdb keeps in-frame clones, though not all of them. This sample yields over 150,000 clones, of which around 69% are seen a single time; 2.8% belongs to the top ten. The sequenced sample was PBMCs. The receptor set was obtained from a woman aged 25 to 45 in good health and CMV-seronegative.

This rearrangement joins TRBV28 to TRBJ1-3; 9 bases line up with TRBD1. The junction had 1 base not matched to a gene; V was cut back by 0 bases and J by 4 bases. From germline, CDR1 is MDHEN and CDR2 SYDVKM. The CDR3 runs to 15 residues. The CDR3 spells CASSLWGQGGNTIYF. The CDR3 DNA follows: TGTGCCAGCAGTTTATGGGGACAGGGAGGAAACACCATATATTTT.

CDR3 region: CASSASGRPDNEQFF. The CDR3 DNA sequence: TGTGCCAGCAGCGCAAGCGGGAGGCCGGACAATGAGCAGTTCTTC. The chain is built from TRBV9 and TRBJ2-1; TRBD2 agrees at 9 bases. Germline V gene lookup returns CDR1 SGDLS and CDR2 YYNGEE. V shed 3 bases and J 5 bases; nucleotides not matched to a gene: 6. The CDR3 runs 15 residues.

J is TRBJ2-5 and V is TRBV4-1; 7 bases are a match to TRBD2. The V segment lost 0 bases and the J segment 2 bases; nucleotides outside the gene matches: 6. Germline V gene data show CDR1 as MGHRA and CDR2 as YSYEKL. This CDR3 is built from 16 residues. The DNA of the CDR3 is TGCGCCAGCAGCCAAGATTCAGGCGGGGGACAAGAGACCCAGTACTTC. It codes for CASSQDSGGGQETQYF.

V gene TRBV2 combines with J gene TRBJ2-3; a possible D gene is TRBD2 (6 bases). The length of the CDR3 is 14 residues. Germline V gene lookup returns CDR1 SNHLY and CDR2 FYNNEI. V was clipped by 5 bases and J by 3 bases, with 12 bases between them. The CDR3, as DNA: TGTGCCAGCAGTCAGGAAGGAGGGACAGATACGCAGTATTTT. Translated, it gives CASSQEGGTDTQYF.

In DNA, the CDR3 is TGTGCCAGCAGCTGGAGAGGGGGCGACGGCTACACCTTC. Protein: CASSWRGGDGYTF. The chain recombines TRBV7-2 with TRBJ1-2; 7 positions agree with TRBD1. The CDR3 consists of 13 residues. The junction had 7 bases not matched to a gene; V was cut back by 4 bases and J by 8 bases. The germline CDR1 and CDR2 sequences are SGHTA and FQGNSA.

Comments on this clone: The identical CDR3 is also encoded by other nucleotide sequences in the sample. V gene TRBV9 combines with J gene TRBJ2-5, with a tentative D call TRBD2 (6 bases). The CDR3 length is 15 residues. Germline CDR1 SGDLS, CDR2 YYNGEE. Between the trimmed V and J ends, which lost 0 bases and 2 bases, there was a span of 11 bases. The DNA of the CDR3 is TGTGCCAGCAGCGTAGCTGGAGGGCTTCAAGAGACCCAGTACTTC. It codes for CASSVAGGLQETQYF. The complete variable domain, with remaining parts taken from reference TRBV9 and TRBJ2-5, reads DSGVTQTPKHLITATGQRVTLRCSPRSGDLSVYWYQQSLDQGLQFLIQYYNGEERAKGNILERFSAQQFPDLHSELNLSSLELGDSALYFCASSVAGGLQETQYFGPGTRLLVL.

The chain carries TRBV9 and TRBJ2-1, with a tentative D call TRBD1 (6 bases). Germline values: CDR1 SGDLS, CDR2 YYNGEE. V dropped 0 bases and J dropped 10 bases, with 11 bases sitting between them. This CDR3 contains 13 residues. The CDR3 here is CASSVEGGGEQFF. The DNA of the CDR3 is TGTGCCAGCAGCGTAGAGGGTGGGGGCGAGCAGTTCTTC.

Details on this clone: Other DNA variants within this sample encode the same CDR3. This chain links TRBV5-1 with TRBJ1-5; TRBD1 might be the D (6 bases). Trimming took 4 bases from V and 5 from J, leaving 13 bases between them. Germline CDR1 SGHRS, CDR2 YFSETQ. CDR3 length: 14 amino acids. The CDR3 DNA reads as TGCGCCAGCAGCATGACAGGAGAAGATCAGCCCCAGCATTTT. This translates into CASSMTGEDQPQHF.

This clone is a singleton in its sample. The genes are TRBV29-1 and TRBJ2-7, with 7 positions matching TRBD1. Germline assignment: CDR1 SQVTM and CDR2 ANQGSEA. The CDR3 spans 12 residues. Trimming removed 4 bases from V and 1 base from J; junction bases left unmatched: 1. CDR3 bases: TGCAGCGTTGGGGACAGTTCCTACGAGCAGTACTTC. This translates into CSVGDSSYEQYF.

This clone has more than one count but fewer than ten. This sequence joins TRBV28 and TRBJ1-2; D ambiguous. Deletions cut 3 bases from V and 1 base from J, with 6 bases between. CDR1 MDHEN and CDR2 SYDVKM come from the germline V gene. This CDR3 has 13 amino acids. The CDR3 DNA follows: TGTGCCAGCAGTTTCGGGAATAACTATGGCTACACCTTC. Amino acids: CASSFGNNYGYTF.

CDR3 protein: CASRQGGEAFF. The CDR3 region has the DNA TGCGCCAGCAGACAGGGTGGGGAAGCTTTCTTT. The rearrangement joins TRBV10-2 to TRBJ1-1, with a tentative D call TRBD1 (6 bases). V lost 6 bases to trimming and J lost 8 bases, with 10 bases between them. Germline loops: CDR1 WSHSY, CDR2 SAAADI. CDR3 length: 11 amino acids.

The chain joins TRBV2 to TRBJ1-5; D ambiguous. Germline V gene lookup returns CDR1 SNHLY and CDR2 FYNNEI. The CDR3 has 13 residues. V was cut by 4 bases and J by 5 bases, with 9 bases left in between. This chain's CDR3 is CASSGGGDQPQHF. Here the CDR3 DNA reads TGTGCCAGCAGTGGCGGAGGAGATCAGCCCCAGCATTTT.

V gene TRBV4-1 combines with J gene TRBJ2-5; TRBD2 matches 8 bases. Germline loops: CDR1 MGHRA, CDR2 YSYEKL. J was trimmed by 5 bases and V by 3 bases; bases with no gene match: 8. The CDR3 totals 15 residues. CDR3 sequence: CASSQGLVGLETQYF. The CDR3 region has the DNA TGCGCCAGCAGCCAGGGACTAGTGGGATTGGAGACCCAGTACTTC.

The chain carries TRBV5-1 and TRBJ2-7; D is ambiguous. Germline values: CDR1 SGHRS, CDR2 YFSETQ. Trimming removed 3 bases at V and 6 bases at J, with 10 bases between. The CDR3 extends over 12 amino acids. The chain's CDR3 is CASSSSQREQYF. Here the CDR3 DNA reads TGCGCCAGCAGCTCAAGCCAGCGCGAGCAGTACTTC. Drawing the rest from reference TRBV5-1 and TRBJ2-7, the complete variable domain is KAGVTQTPRYLIKTRGQQVTLSCSPISGHRSVSWYQQTPGQGLQFLFEYFSETQRNKGNFPGRFSGRQFSNSRSEMNVSTLELGDSALYLCASSSSQREQYFGPGTRLTVT.

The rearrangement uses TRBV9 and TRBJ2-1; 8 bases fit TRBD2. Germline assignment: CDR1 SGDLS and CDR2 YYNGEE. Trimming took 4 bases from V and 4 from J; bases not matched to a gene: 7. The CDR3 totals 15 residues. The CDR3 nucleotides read TGTGCCAGCAGCCTTTCAAGCGGGGGTTACAATGAGCAGTTCTTC. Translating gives CASSLSSGGYNEQFF.

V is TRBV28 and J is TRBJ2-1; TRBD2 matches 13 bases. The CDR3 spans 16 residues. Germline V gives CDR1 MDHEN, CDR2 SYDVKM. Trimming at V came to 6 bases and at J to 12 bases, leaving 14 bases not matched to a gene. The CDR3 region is CASSHTGTSGGAGQFF. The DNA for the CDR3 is TGTGCCAGCAGCCACACCGGAACTAGCGGGGGGGCCGGGCAGTTCTTC.

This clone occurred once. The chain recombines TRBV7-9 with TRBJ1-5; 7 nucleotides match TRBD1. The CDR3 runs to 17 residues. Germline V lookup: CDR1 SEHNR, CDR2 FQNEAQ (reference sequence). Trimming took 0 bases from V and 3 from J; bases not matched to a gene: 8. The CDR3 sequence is CASSLANSDRHNQPQHF. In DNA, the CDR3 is TGTGCCAGCAGCTTAGCGAACTCGGACAGGCACAATCAGCCCCAGCATTTT.

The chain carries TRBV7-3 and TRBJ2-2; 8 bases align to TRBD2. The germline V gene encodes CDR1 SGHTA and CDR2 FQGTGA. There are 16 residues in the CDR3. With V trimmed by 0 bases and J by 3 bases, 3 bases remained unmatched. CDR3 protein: CASSLTREEYTGELFF. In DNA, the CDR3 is TGTGCCAGCAGCTTAACGCGGGAGGAATACACCGGGGAGCTGTTTTTT.

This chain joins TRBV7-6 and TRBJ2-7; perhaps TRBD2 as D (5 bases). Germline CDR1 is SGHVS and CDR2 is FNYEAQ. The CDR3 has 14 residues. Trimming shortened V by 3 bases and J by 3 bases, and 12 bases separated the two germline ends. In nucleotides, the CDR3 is TGTGCCAGCAGCTTCGCCGCCGGGAACTACGAGCAGTACTTC. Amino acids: CASSFAAGNYEQYF.

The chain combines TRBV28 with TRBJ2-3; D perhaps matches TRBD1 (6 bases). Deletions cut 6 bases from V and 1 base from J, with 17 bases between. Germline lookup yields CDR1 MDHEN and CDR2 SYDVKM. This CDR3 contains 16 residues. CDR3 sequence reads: CASSGHPGQRTDTQYF. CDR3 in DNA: TGTGCCAGCAGCGGACATCCGGGACAACGCACAGATACGCAGTATTTT.

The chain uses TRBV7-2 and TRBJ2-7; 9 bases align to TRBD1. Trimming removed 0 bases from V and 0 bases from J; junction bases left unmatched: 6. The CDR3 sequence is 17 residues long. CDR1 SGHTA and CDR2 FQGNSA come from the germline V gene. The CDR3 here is CASSLAGQGLSSYEQYF. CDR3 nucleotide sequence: TGTGCCAGCAGCTTAGCGGGACAGGGTCTGAGCTCCTACGAGCAGTACTTC.

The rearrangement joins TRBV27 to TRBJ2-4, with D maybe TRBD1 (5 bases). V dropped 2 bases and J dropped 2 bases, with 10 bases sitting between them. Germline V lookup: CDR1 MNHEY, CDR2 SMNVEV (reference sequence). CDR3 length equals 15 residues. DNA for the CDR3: TGTGCCAGCAGTTTAGGCAGGGAAACCAAAAACATTCAGTACTTC. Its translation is CASSLGRETKNIQYF.

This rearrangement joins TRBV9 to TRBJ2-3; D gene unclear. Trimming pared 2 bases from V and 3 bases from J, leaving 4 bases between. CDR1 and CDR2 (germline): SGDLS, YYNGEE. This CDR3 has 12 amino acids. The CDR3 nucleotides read TGTGCCAGCAGCGTGAGTACAGATACGCAGTATTTT. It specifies CASSVSTDTQYF.

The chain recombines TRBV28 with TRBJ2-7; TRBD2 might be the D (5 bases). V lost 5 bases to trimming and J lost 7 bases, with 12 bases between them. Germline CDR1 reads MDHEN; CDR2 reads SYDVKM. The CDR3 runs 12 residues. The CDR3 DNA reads TGTGCCAGCAGTAGATCACCGGGGGAGCAGTACTTC. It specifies CASSRSPGEQYF.